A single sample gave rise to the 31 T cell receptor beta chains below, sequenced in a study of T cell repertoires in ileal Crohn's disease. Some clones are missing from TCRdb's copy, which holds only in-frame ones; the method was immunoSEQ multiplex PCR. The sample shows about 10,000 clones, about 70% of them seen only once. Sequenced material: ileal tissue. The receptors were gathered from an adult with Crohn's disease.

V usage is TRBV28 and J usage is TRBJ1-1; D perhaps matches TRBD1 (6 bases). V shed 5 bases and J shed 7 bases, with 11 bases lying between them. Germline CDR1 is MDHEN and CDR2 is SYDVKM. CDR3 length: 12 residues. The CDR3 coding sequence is TGTGCCAGCAGTCACGGACAGTTTGAAGCTTTCTTT. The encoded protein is CASSHGQFEAFF.

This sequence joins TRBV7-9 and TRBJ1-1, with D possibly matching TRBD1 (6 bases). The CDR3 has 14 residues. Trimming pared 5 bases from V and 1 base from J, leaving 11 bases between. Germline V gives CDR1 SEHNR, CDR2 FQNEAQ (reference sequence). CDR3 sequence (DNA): TGTGCCAGCAGCCCATGGACAGAGAACACTGAAGCTTTCTTT. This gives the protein CASSPWTENTEAFF.

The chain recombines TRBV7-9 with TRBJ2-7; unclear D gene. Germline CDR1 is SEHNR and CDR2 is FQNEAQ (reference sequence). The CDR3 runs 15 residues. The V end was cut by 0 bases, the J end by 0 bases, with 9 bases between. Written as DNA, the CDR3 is TGTGCCAGCAGCTTAGCGCTATGCCTCTCCTACGAGCAGTACTTC. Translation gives CASSLALCLSYEQYF.

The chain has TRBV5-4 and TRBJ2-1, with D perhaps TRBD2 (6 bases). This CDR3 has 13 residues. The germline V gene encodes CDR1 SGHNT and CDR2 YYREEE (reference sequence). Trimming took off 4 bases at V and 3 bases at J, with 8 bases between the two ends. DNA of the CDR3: TGTGCCAGCAGCCCAGCGGGCTACAATGAGCAGTTCTTC. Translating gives CASSPAGYNEQFF. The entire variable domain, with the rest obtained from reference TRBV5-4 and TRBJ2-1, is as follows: ETGVTQSPTHLIKTRGQQVTLRCSSQSGHNTVSWYQQALGQGPQFIFQYYREEENGRGNFPPRFSGLQFPNYSSELNVNALELDDSALYLCASSPAGYNEQFFGPGTRLTVL.

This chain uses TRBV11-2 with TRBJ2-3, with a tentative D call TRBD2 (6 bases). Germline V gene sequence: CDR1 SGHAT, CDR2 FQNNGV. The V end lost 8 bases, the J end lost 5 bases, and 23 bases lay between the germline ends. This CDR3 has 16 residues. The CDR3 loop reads CASYQREGDGGDTQYF. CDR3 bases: TGTGCCAGCTATCAAAGGGAAGGGGACGGGGGAGATACGCAGTATTTT.

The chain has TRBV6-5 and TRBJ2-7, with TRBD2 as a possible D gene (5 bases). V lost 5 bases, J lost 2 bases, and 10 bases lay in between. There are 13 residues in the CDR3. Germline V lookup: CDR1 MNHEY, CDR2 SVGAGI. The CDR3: CASSIGDTYEQYF. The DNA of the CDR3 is TGTGCCAGCAGTATCGGGGATACCTACGAGCAGTACTTC.

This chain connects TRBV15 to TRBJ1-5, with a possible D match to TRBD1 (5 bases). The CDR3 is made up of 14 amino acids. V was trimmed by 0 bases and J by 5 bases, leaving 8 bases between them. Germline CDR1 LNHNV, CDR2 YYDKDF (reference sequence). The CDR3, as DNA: TGTGCCACCAGCAGAGATCTAGGGGATCAGCCCCAGCATTTT. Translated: CATSRDLGDQPQHF.

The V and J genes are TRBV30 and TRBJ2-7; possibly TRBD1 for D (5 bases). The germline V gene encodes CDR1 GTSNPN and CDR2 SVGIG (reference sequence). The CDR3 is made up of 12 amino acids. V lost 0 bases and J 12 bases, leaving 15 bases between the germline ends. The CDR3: CAWSVGLDRGYF. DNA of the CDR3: TGTGCCTGGAGTGTAGGGCTCGACAGAGGGTACTTC.

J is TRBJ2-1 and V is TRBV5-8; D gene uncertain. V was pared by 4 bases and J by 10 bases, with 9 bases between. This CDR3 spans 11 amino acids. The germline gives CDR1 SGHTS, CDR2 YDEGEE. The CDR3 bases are TGTGCCAGCAGCCCTTTGGCCGAGCAGTTCTTC. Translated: CASSPLAEQFF.

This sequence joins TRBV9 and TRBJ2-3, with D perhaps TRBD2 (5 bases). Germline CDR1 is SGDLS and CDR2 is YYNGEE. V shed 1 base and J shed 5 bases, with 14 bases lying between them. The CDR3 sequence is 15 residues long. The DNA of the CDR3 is TGTGCCAGCAGCGTATCTGAATATCGGGGAGATACGCAGTATTTT. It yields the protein CASSVSEYRGDTQYF.

DNA of the CDR3: TGTGCCAGCAGTGGGACTAGCGGGGGTTACAATGAGCAGTTCTTC. This sequence encodes CASSGTSGGYNEQFF. The chain combines TRBV6-4 with TRBJ2-1, with TRBD2 identical over 13 bases. The ends lost 4 bases at V and 4 bases at J; junction bases unmatched: 1. Germline V gene lookup returns CDR1 MRHNA and CDR2 SNTAGT. The CDR3 length is 15 residues.

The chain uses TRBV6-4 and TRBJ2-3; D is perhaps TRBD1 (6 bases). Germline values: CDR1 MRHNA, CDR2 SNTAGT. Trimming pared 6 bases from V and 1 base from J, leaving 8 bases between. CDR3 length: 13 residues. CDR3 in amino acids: CASSAGGTDTQYF. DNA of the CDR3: TGTGCCAGCAGCGCAGGGGGCACAGATACGCAGTATTTT.

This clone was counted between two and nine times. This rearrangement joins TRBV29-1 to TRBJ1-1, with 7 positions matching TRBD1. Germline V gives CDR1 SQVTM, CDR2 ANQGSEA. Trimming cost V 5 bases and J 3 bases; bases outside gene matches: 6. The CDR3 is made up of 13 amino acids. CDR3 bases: TGCAGCGTTCGGAGGGGGCGCGACACTGAAGCTTTCTTT. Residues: CSVRRGRDTEAFF.

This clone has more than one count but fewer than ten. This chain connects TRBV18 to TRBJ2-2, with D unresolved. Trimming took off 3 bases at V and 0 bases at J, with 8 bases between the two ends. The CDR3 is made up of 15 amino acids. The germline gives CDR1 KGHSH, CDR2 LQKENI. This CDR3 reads CASSPGSANTGELFF. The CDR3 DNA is TGTGCCAGCTCACCGGGCTCCGCGAACACCGGGGAGCTGTTTTTT.

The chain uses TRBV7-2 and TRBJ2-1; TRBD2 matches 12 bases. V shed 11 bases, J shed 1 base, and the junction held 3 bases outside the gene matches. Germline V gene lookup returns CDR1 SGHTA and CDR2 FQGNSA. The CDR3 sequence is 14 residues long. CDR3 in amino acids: CASGTSGSYNEQFF. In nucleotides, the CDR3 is TGTGCCTCCGGGACTAGCGGGTCCTACAATGAGCAGTTCTTC.

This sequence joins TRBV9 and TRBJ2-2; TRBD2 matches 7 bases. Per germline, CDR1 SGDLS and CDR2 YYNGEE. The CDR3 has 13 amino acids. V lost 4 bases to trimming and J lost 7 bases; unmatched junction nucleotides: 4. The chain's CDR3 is CASSLGLFGELFF. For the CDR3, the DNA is TGTGCCAGCAGCCTGGGACTATTCGGGGAGCTGTTTTTT.

The CDR3 sequence: CASSAGQREAFF. CDR3 DNA sequence: TGTGCCAGCAGCGCGGGACAGCGTGAAGCTTTCTTT. The chain combines TRBV7-9 with TRBJ1-1; 7 nucleotides match TRBD1. V lost 5 bases and J lost 7; bases outside the gene matches: 4. Germline V gene lookup returns CDR1 SEHNR and CDR2 FQNEAQ (reference sequence). The CDR3 runs 12 residues.

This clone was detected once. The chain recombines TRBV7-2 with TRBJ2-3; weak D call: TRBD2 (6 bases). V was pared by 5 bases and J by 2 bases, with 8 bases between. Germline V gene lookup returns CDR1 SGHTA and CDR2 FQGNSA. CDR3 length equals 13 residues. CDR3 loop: CASSQGLTDTQYF. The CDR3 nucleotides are TGTGCCAGCAGCCAGGGACTCACAGATACGCAGTATTTT.

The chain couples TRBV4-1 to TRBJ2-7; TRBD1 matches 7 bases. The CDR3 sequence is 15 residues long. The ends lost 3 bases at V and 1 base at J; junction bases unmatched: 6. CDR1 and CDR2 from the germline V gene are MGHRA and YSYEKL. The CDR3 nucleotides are TGCGCCAGCAGCCACGGTGGGGACAGATCCTACGAGCAGTACTTC. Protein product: CASSHGGDRSYEQYF.

As DNA, the CDR3 is TGTGCCAGTAGTATAGGAGGGAGAGTTACGCAGTATTTT. This sequence encodes CASSIGGRVTQYF. The V gene is TRBV19, the J gene TRBJ2-3; a weak D match, TRBD2 (5 bases). The CDR3 sequence is 13 residues long. Germline V gene lookup returns CDR1 LNHDA and CDR2 SQIVND (reference sequence). Trimming removed 1 base from V and 8 bases from J, with 10 bases in between.

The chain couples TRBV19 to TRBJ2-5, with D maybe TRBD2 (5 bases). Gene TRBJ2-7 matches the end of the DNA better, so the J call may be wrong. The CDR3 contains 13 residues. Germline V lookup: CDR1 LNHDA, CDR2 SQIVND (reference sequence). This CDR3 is CASSILGEYEQYF. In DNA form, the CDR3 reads TGTGCCAGTAGTATACTCGGGGAATACGAGCAGTACTTC.

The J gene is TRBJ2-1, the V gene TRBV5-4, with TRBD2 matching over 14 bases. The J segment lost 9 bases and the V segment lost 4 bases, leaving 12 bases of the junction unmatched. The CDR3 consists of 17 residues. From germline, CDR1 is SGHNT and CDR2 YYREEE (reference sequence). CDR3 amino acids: CASSPAQGLAGEGEQFF. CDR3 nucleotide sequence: TGTGCCAGCAGCCCTGCTCAGGGACTAGCGGGGGAGGGTGAGCAGTTCTTC.

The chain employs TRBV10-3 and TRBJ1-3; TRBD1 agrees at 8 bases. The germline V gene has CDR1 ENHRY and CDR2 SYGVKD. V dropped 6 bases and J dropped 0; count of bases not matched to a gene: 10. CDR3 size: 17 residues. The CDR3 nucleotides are TGTGCCATCAGGCCTAGGACAGGGCTTAACTCTGGAAACACCATATATTTT. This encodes CAIRPRTGLNSGNTIYF.

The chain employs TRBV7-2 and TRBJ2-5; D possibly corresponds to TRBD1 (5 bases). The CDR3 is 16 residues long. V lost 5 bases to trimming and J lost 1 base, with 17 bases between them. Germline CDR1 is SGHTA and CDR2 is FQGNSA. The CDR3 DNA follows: TGTGCCAGCAGCCCTCGAAGCGCAGGGCGCCAAGAGACCCAGTACTTC. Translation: CASSPRSAGRQETQYF.

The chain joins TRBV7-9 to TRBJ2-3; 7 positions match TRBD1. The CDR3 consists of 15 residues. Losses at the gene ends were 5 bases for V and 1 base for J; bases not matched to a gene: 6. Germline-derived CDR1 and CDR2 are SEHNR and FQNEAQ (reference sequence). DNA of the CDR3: TGTGCCAGCAGCCAAGGGACAGACCGCACAGATACGCAGTATTTT. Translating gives CASSQGTDRTDTQYF.

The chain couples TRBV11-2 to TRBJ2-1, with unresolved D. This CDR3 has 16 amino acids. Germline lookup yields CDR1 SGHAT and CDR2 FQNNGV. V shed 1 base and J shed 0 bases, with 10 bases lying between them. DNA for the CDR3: TGTGCCAGCAGCTTAGGCGGCGCTAGCTCCTACAATGAGCAGTTCTTC. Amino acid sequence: CASSLGGASSYNEQFF. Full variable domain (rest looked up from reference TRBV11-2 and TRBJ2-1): EAGVAQSPRYKIIEKRQSVAFWCNPISGHATLYWYQQILGQGPKLLIQFQNNGVVDDSQLPKDRFSAERLKGVDSTLKIQPAKLEDSAVYLCASSLGGASSYNEQFFGPGTRLTVL.

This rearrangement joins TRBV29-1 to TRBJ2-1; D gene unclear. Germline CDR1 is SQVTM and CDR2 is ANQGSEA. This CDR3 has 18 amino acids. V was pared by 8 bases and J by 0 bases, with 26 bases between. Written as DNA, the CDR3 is TGCAGCATCCAGAGGTGGAAATCCCGTACCGTCTCCTACAATGAGCAGTTCTTC. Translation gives CSIQRWKSRTVSYNEQFF.

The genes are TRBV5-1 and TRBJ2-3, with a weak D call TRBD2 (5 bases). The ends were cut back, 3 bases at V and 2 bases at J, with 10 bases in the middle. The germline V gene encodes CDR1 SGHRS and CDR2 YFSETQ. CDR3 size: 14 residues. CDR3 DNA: TGCGCCAGCAGCTCCCAGGACTCCACAGATACGCAGTATTTT. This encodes CASSSQDSTDTQYF.

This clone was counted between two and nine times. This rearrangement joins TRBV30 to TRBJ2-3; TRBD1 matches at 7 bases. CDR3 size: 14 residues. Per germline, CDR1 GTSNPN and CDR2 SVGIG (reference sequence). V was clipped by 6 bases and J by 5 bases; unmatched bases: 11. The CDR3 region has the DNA TGTGCCTGTCCAAGGACAGGCCAGGGAGATACGCAGTATTTT. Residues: CACPRTGQGDTQYF.

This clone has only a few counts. The chain's CDR3 is CASSPQGASGNTIYF. The CDR3, as DNA: TGTGCCAGCAGCCCACAGGGGGCGTCTGGAAACACCATATATTTT. The rearrangement joins TRBV7-9 to TRBJ1-3, with TRBD1 identical over 9 bases. This CDR3 has 15 amino acids. J was trimmed by 1 base and V by 5 bases; bases with no gene match: 3. Germline V gives CDR1 SEHNR, CDR2 FQNEAQ (reference sequence).

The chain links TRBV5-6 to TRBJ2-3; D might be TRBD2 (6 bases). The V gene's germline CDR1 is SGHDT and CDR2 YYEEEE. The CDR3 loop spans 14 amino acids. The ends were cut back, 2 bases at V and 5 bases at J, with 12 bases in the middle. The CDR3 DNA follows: TGTGCCAGCAGCTTCGGGGGTCCGGGAGATACGCAGTATTTT. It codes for CASSFGGPGDTQYF.